This T cell receptor (beta chain) was recovered during a study of preoperative IRX-2 immunotherapy in early breast cancer. V dropped 5 bases and J dropped 8; count of bases not matched to a gene: 12. The CDR3 has 17 residues. Looked up from germline, CDR1 is SGHAT and CDR2 is FQDESV (reference sequence). Regarding treatment: preoperative locoregional IRX-2 cytokine immunotherapy. This phase Ib study tested locoregional IRX-2 cytokine immunotherapy given before surgery. Profiling relied on immunoSEQ multiplex PCR, and the TCRdb table lists in-frame clones only, not all of them. This sample has approximately 38,000 clones, with 80% to 90% found just once.

This sequence originates from a human donor with breast cancer. This specimen was lymph node tissue, taken after IRX-2 immunotherapy. The chain couples TRBV11-1 to TRBJ1-6; 10 nucleotides match TRBD1. The CDR3 here is CASSRTPGTGVDSPLHF. DNA of the CDR3: TGTGCCAGCAGCCGTACCCCAGGGACAGGGGTCGATTCACCCCTCCACTTT.